Presented here are 26 T cell receptor beta chains from one specimen sequenced in a study of blood T cell repertoires in COVID-19. The table came from immunoSEQ multiplex PCR; TCRdb's copy has only in-frame clones and leaves some out. This sample has about 260,000 clones, with less than 95% found just once. Sequencing was done on a sample of PBMCs or T cells enriched from blood (not recorded which). Every receptor here comes from a man between 40 and 49 years old who had been exposed to COVID-19.

The chain joins TRBV4-1 to TRBJ1-1; D not resolved. The CDR3 has 14 residues. With 0 bases removed from V and 10 bases from J, the gap between germline ends came to 15 bases. Germline lookup yields CDR1 MGHRA and CDR2 YSYEKL. This CDR3 is CASSQEVHYDGAFF. The CDR3 DNA is TGCGCCAGCAGCCAAGAAGTTCACTATGACGGAGCTTTCTTT.

The chain couples TRBV27 to TRBJ2-1; TRBD2 matches at 7 bases. Germline CDR1 and CDR2: MNHEY and SMNVEV (reference sequence). This CDR3 is 13 amino acids long. V was pared by 8 bases and J by 3 bases, with 4 bases of the junction left unmatched. The CDR3 region is CASGTTIYNEQFF. The CDR3, as DNA: TGTGCCAGCGGGACTACAATCTACAATGAGCAGTTCTTC.

The chain uses TRBV5-1 and TRBJ2-3, with D tentatively TRBD2 (6 bases). Germline V gives CDR1 SGHRS, CDR2 YFSETQ. Trimming cost V 1 base and J 5 bases, with 14 bases left between them. The CDR3 has 15 amino acids. The CDR3 DNA reads as TGCGCCAGCAGCTTGTTTGGGACTTCGGAAGATACGCAGTATTTT. Protein sequence: CASSLFGTSEDTQYF.

This chain connects TRBV30 to TRBJ2-1; TRBD2 is a possible D gene (6 bases). Germline lookup yields CDR1 GTSNPN and CDR2 SVGIG (reference sequence). Between the trimmed V and J ends, which lost 0 bases and 2 bases, there was a span of 11 bases. The CDR3 consists of 15 residues. The CDR3: CAWSVIGSAYNEQFF. The CDR3 coding sequence is TGTGCCTGGAGTGTTATCGGGAGCGCCTACAATGAGCAGTTCTTC. The entire variable domain, with the rest obtained from reference TRBV30 and TRBJ2-1, is as follows: SQTIHQWPATLVQPVGSPLSLECTVEGTSNPNLYWYRQAAGRGLQLLFYSVGIGQISSEVPQNLSASRPQDRQFILSSKKLLLSDSGFYLCAWSVIGSAYNEQFFGPGTRLTVL.

The V and J genes are TRBV10-3 and TRBJ1-1; 7 nucleotides agree with TRBD1. From germline, CDR1 is ENHRY and CDR2 SYGVKD. The CDR3 has 14 residues. V was clipped by 5 bases and J by 4 bases; unmatched bases: 7. The DNA for the CDR3 is TGTGCCATCAGTCCGGGACAGACTCCCACTGAAGCTTTCTTT. Protein product: CAISPGQTPTEAFF.

The rearrangement links TRBV29-1 to TRBJ1-4, with TRBD1 matching 11 bases. The V gene end was trimmed by 7 bases and the J gene end by 7 bases; junction bases not matched to a gene: 8. The CDR3 consists of 14 residues. CDR1 and CDR2 (germline): SQVTM, ANQGSEA. CDR3 sequence reads: CSAVPGQGGEKLFF. The CDR3 DNA is TGCAGCGCCGTACCGGGACAGGGGGGTGAAAAACTGTTTTTT.

The chain links TRBV6-5 to TRBJ2-7, with TRBD1 as a possible D gene (5 bases). CDR3 length: 11 amino acids. In germline, CDR1 is MNHEY, CDR2 SVGAGI. Trimming took 9 bases from V and 3 from J, leaving 9 bases between them. CDR3 loop: CASDQGYEQYF. The CDR3 DNA follows: TGTGCCAGTGACCAGGGCTACGAGCAGTACTTC.

The chain joins TRBV27 to TRBJ1-1, with a possible D match to TRBD1 (6 bases). Germline V gives CDR1 MNHEY, CDR2 SMNVEV (reference sequence). Between the trimmed V and J ends, which lost 5 bases and 2 bases, there was a span of 18 bases. The CDR3 extends over 16 amino acids. This CDR3 reads CASSPGTSELNTEAFF. Written as DNA, the CDR3 is TGTGCCAGCAGTCCTGGGACATCAGAACTCAACACTGAAGCTTTCTTT.

This chain joins TRBV11-3 and TRBJ2-1; TRBD1 agrees at 9 bases. J gave up 8 bases and V 4 bases, and 9 bases lay outside the gene matches. Germline assignment: CDR1 SGHNT and CDR2 YENEEA. CDR3 length equals 15 residues. CDR3: CASSSRDRAWDEQFF. CDR3 in DNA: TGTGCCAGCAGCTCCCGGGACAGGGCCTGGGATGAGCAGTTCTTC.

The chain recombines TRBV3-1 (or the pseudogene TRBV3-2) with TRBJ1-5; D gene unclear. V gave up 2 bases and J gave up 0 bases, with 14 bases separating them. The CDR3 extends over 17 amino acids. The germline CDR1 and CDR2 sequences are LGHDT and YNNKEL (reference sequence). CDR3 in DNA: TGTGCCAGCAGCCAAACCTCAAGACAATTTAGCAATCAGCCCCAGCATTTT. This sequence encodes CASSQTSRQFSNQPQHF.

V and J are TRBV28 and TRBJ2-7, with 9 nucleotides matching TRBD1. The trim removed 5 bases at V and 3 bases at J, leaving 8 bases unmatched. CDR1 and CDR2 (germline): MDHEN, SYDVKM. The CDR3 has 15 amino acids. CDR3 region: CASSRRQGGIYEQYF. The CDR3, as DNA: TGTGCCAGCAGTCGCCGACAGGGGGGAATCTACGAGCAGTACTTC.

CDR3 region: CASSFQTGVEKLFF. The CDR3 bases are TGTGCCAGCAGCTTCCAGACAGGGGTTGAAAAACTGTTTTTT. V gene TRBV7-9 combines with J gene TRBJ1-4; TRBD1 agrees at 8 bases. After removal of 3 bases from V and 7 bases from J, the junction contained 4 bases not matched to a gene. This CDR3 spans 14 amino acids. CDR1 and CDR2 (germline): SEHNR, FQNEAQ (reference sequence).

This chain connects TRBV3-1 (or the pseudogene TRBV3-2) to TRBJ1-1, with D tentatively TRBD1 (6 bases). Trimming shortened V by 0 bases and J by 4 bases, and 18 bases separated the two germline ends. Germline values: CDR1 LGHDT, CDR2 YNNKEL (reference sequence). The CDR3 runs 17 residues. CDR3 sequence (DNA): TGTGCCAGCAGCCAAGATCAGGGCAGGGGTTTTGGCACTGAAGCTTTCTTT. Protein: CASSQDQGRGFGTEAFF.

The chain uses TRBV5-8 and TRBJ2-7, with 7 bases matching TRBD1. This CDR3 is built from 14 residues. Germline CDR1 reads SGHTS; CDR2 reads YDEGEE. J was trimmed by 0 bases and V by 2 bases; bases with no gene match: 2. CDR3 in amino acids: CASSLRQGSYEQYF. CDR3 nucleotide sequence: TGTGCCAGCAGCTTAAGACAGGGCTCCTACGAGCAGTACTTC.

This sequence joins TRBV12-3 or TRBV12-4 and TRBJ1-1; D call uncertain. The CDR3 sequence is 11 residues long. The V end was cut by 1 base, the J end by 7 bases, with 4 bases between. CDR3 DNA: TGTGCCAGCAGTTTAGGGAGTGAAGCTTTCTTT. Translated: CASSLGSEAFF.

The rearrangement links TRBV6-1 to TRBJ2-7; no clear D. There are 14 residues in the CDR3. Germline V gene sequence: CDR1 MNHNS, CDR2 SASEGT. Trimming shortened V by 1 base and J by 3 bases, and 10 bases separated the two germline ends. Here the CDR3 reads CASSEGPRNYEQYF. CDR3 DNA sequence: TGTGCCAGCAGTGAAGGCCCCAGAAACTACGAGCAGTACTTC.

The chain is built from TRBV7-9 and TRBJ1-6; no definite D call. Trimming shortened V by 2 bases and J by 6 bases, and 5 bases separated the two germline ends. The CDR3 consists of 13 residues. From germline, CDR1 is SEHNR and CDR2 FQNEAQ (reference sequence). CDR3 coding DNA: TGTGCCAGCAGCTTAACGGGTAATTCACCCCTCCACTTT. This encodes CASSLTGNSPLHF.

The CDR3: CASSVDNLDNEKLFF. The CDR3 nucleotides read TGCGCCAGCAGTGTGGACAACCTGGATAATGAAAAACTGTTTTTT. The chain is built from TRBV5-1 and TRBJ1-4; D might be TRBD1 (5 bases). V lost 5 bases and J 4 bases, leaving 15 bases between the germline ends. The CDR3 consists of 15 residues. Germline CDR1 SGHRS, CDR2 YFSETQ. Drawing the rest from reference TRBV5-1 and TRBJ1-4, the complete variable domain is KAGVTQTPRYLIKTRGQQVTLSCSPISGHRSVSWYQQTPGQGLQFLFEYFSETQRNKGNFPGRFSGRQFSNSRSEMNVSTLELGDSALYLCASSVDNLDNEKLFFGSGTQLSVL.

CDR3 sequence reads: CASSLVAETRVDTQYF. CDR3 DNA: TGTGCCAGCAGCTTAGTGGCGGAGACGAGGGTAGATACGCAGTATTTT. The rearrangement joins TRBV13 to TRBJ2-3, with TRBD2 as a possible D gene (5 bases). The V and J ends lost 1 base and 5 bases respectively, with 16 bases between them. This CDR3 is 16 amino acids long. The germline gives CDR1 PRHDT, CDR2 FYEKMQ (reference sequence).

This rearrangement joins TRBV18 to TRBJ1-5; D unresolved. Germline V gene data show CDR1 as KGHSH and CDR2 as LQKENI. This CDR3 comprises 15 residues. V lost 6 bases and J lost 3, with 15 bases in between. CDR3 loop: CASSSYSIINQPQHF. The CDR3 DNA reads TGTGCCAGCTCGTCGTACAGCATAATCAATCAGCCCCAGCATTTT.

The chain carries TRBV5-1 and TRBJ2-1, with unresolved D. CDR1 is SGHRS, CDR2 YFSETQ, per germline. V gave up 0 bases and J gave up 5 bases, with 12 bases separating them. This CDR3 has 15 amino acids. CDR3 region: CASSLVGSRDNEQFF. CDR3 in DNA: TGCGCCAGCAGCTTGGTAGGTAGCCGGGACAATGAGCAGTTCTTC.

J is TRBJ2-1 and V is TRBV19, with 8 bases lining up with TRBD2. The length of the CDR3 is 14 residues. The junction had 5 bases not matched to a gene; V was cut back by 7 bases and J by 3 bases. Germline lookup yields CDR1 LNHDA and CDR2 SQIVND (reference sequence). The CDR3 sequence: CASTIAGFYNEQFF. CDR3 DNA: TGTGCCAGTACGATAGCGGGATTCTACAATGAGCAGTTCTTC.

This clone showed up just once. This chain connects TRBV7-9 to TRBJ2-7; 7 bases are a match to TRBD2. Trimming removed 2 bases from V and 5 bases from J; junction bases left unmatched: 9. The CDR3 extends over 15 amino acids. Germline assignment: CDR1 SEHNR and CDR2 FQNEAQ (reference sequence). CDR3 sequence: CASSLFRGSRNEQYF. Written as DNA, the CDR3 is TGTGCCAGCAGCTTATTTCGCGGGAGTCGGAACGAGCAGTACTTC.

This chain links TRBV5-4 with TRBJ2-3, with TRBD2 identical over 7 bases. With V trimmed by 0 bases and J by 1 base, 5 bases remained unmatched. CDR1 is SGHNT and CDR2 is YYREEE in the germline V gene (reference sequence). There are 16 residues in the CDR3. The CDR3 DNA is TGTGCCAGCAGCTTGGAACTAGCGTTTGGCACAGATACGCAGTATTTT. Translation: CASSLELAFGTDTQYF. The full variable domain, in which reference TRBV5-4 and TRBJ2-3 provide the parts outside the CDR3, is ETGVTQSPTHLIKTRGQQVTLRCSSQSGHNTVSWYQQALGQGPQFIFQYYREEENGRGNFPPRFSGLQFPNYSSELNVNALELDDSALYLCASSLELAFGTDTQYFGPGTRLTVL.

This chain joins TRBV28 and TRBJ1-2, with D maybe TRBD1 (6 bases). The CDR3 length is 16 residues. V was clipped by 6 bases and J by 0 bases, with 17 bases between them. Germline CDR1 and CDR2: MDHEN and SYDVKM. This CDR3 reads CASRAGTQYTNYGYTF. The CDR3 coding sequence is TGTGCCAGCAGGGCCGGGACACAATACACTAACTATGGCTACACCTTC.

The chain couples TRBV28 to TRBJ2-1; the D is unclear. Germline assignment: CDR1 MDHEN and CDR2 SYDVKM. V lost 7 bases and J lost 8, with 21 bases in between. This CDR3 spans 15 amino acids. The CDR3: CASTPGQTRSHEQFF. For the CDR3, the DNA is TGTGCCAGCACCCCTGGGCAGACGAGAAGCCATGAGCAGTTCTTC.